Listed here are 18 T cell receptor beta chains from one sample, sequenced in a study of long-term antiretroviral therapy in people with HIV. An immunoSEQ assay, version v3.0, was performed at survey level. Libraries were prepared by immunoSEQ multiplex PCR; TCRdb keeps only in-frame clonotypes and omits some of them. This table holds about 26,000 clones, around 79% found once. Sequenced material: unsorted PBMCs, taken 1.1 years before starting antiretroviral therapy. These receptors all come from a woman aged 25 to 39 with HIV.

V gene TRBV7-9 combines with J gene TRBJ1-2, with D possibly being TRBD1 (6 bases). V gave up 3 bases and J gave up 3 bases, with 11 bases separating them. The length of the CDR3 is 14 residues. Per germline, CDR1 SEHNR and CDR2 FQNEAQ (reference sequence). DNA for the CDR3: TGTGCCAGCAGCTTTGGGGGGGGCGACTATGGCTACACCTTC. It translates to CASSFGGGDYGYTF. Full variable domain (outside the CDR3, taken from reference TRBV7-9 and TRBJ1-2): DTGVSQNPRHKITKRGQNVTFRCDPISEHNRLYWYRQTLGQGPEFLTYFQNEAQLEKSRLLSDRFSAERPKGSFSTLEIQRTEQGDSAMYLCASSFGGGDYGYTFGSGTRLTVV.

The chain joins TRBV6-6 to TRBJ1-1; D not certain. Trimming stripped 2 bases from V and 1 base from J, with 8 bases between. The CDR3 is made up of 14 amino acids. The germline V gene encodes CDR1 MNHNY and CDR2 SVGAGI (reference sequence). This CDR3 reads CASSYQTTNTEAFF. CDR3 coding DNA: TGTGCCAGCAGTTACCAGACCACGAACACTGAAGCTTTCTTT.

The V gene is TRBV5-8, the J gene TRBJ1-1, with no clear D. The germline V and J ends were trimmed by 1 base and 8 bases, with 18 bases remaining between them. This CDR3 is built from 15 residues. Germline V gene lookup returns CDR1 SGHTS and CDR2 YDEGEE. CDR3 DNA: TGTGCCAGCAGCTTGACTACCCCTGCCACCACCGAAGCTTTCTTT. This sequence encodes CASSLTTPATTEAFF.

V usage is TRBV30 and J usage is TRBJ2-1; a possible D gene is TRBD1 (5 bases). V was clipped by 1 base and J by 8 bases, with 12 bases between them. There are 13 residues in the CDR3. CDR1 is GTSNPN, CDR2 SVGIG, per germline (reference sequence). CDR3 amino acids: CAWSEDTHDEQFF. CDR3 nucleotide sequence: TGTGCCTGGAGTGAGGACACTCACGATGAGCAGTTCTTC.

Turning to this clone: This specimen includes other DNA sequences encoding the same CDR3. The chain is built from TRBV6-1 and TRBJ1-2; TRBD1 agrees at 9 bases. The ends lost 5 bases at V and 8 bases at J; junction bases unmatched: 9. Germline CDR1 reads MNHNS; CDR2 reads SASEGT. The CDR3 extends over 14 amino acids. CDR3 sequence reads: CASSPRTGAGGYTF. The CDR3 DNA reads TGTGCCAGCAGTCCACGGACAGGGGCCGGCGGCTACACCTTC.

Here the CDR3 reads CASSIPSTGVTEKLFF. The CDR3 nucleotides read TGTGCCAGTAGTATCCCCTCGACAGGGGTAACTGAAAAACTGTTTTTT. The rearrangement uses TRBV19 and TRBJ1-4; TRBD1 matches at 8 bases. Germline V gene sequence: CDR1 LNHDA, CDR2 SQIVND (reference sequence). J lost 7 bases, V lost 3 bases, and 10 bases had no gene match. The CDR3 has 16 amino acids.

This sequence joins TRBV10-2 and TRBJ2-7; 7 bases match TRBD1. Germline V gene data show CDR1 as WSHSY and CDR2 as SAAADI. The CDR3 spans 15 residues. Trimming cost V 9 bases and J 5 bases; bases outside gene matches: 16. The CDR3 reads CASRGLETGVHEQYV. For the CDR3, the DNA is TGCGCCAGTAGGGGTCTCGAAACAGGGGTACACGAGCAGTACGTC.

The chain joins TRBV4-1 to TRBJ2-3; D might be TRBD2 (6 bases). Germline values: CDR1 MGHRA, CDR2 YSYEKL. CDR3 length equals 16 residues. V lost 1 base and J 0 bases, leaving 11 bases between the germline ends. CDR3 sequence reads: CASSQVSGTSTDTQYF. In nucleotides, the CDR3 is TGCGCCAGCAGCCAAGTGTCCGGGACTAGCACAGATACGCAGTATTTT.

The chain employs TRBV19 and TRBJ2-6, with D possibly TRBD1 on 5 matching bases. Per germline, CDR1 LNHDA and CDR2 SQIVND (reference sequence). Trimming left V 6 bases short and J 0 bases short, with 6 bases between. The CDR3 sequence is 14 residues long. The CDR3 nucleotides are TGTGCCAGTAGAAGGGGCTCTGGGGCCAACGTCCTGACTTTC. It yields the protein CASRRGSGANVLTF.

This chain joins TRBV6-5 and TRBJ2-2; no reliable D call. The germline CDR1 and CDR2 sequences are MNHEY and SVGAGI. The CDR3 consists of 14 residues. V was trimmed by 4 bases and J by 3 bases, leaving 9 bases between them. The CDR3 loop reads CASSFDIDTGELFF. The CDR3 DNA follows: TGTGCCAGCAGTTTCGATATAGACACCGGGGAGCTGTTTTTT.

CDR3: CASGLVNSGNTEAFF. In nucleotides, the CDR3 is TGTGCTAGTGGTTTGGTAAATAGTGGGAACACTGAAGCTTTCTTT. The J gene is TRBJ1-1, the V gene TRBV12-5; D not resolved. The V end was cut by 0 bases, the J end by 1 base, with 9 bases between. This CDR3 spans 15 amino acids. Looked up from germline, CDR1 is LGHNT and CDR2 is FRNRAP.

V is TRBV5-5 and J is TRBJ2-1, with D unclear. The CDR3 is made up of 11 amino acids. V was cut by 4 bases and J by 6 bases, with 5 bases left in between. In germline, CDR1 is SGHKS, CDR2 YYEKEE (reference sequence). This CDR3 reads CASSVTNEQFF. The CDR3 DNA sequence: TGTGCCAGCAGCGTGACCAATGAGCAGTTCTTC. Drawing the rest from reference TRBV5-5 and TRBJ2-1, the complete variable domain is DAGVTQSPTHLIKTRGQQVTLRCSPISGHKSVSWYQQVLGQGPQFIFQYYEKEERGRGNFPDRFSARQFPNYSSELNVNALLLGDSALYLCASSVTNEQFFGPGTRLTVL.

This clone has just a few counts. V usage is TRBV11-2 and J usage is TRBJ2-7; 10 positions match TRBD2. This CDR3 comprises 17 residues. Germline CDR1 is SGHAT and CDR2 is FQNNGV. Germline trimming cut 5 bases from V and 3 bases from J; bases unmatched to any gene: 13. Written as DNA, the CDR3 is TGTGCCAGCAGCCCAAGACCCCGGCTAGCGGGGGTCTACGAGCAGTACGTC. Translating gives CASSPRPRLAGVYEQYV.

The rearrangement joins TRBV5-1 to TRBJ1-5, with 12 bases aligning to TRBD1. Germline lookup yields CDR1 SGHRS and CDR2 YFSETQ. CDR3 length: 15 amino acids. V was clipped by 5 bases and J by 4 bases; unmatched bases: 4. DNA for the CDR3: TGCGCCAGCAGTCCGGGACAGGGGGCGAATCAGCCCCAGCATTTT. Residues: CASSPGQGANQPQHF.

This clone was recorded a few times. This chain connects TRBV7-9 to TRBJ2-1, with D tentatively TRBD2 (6 bases). Germline assignment: CDR1 SEHNR and CDR2 FQNEAQ (reference sequence). The CDR3 loop spans 15 amino acids. V was shortened by 5 bases and J by 6 bases, with 17 bases between the two germline ends. In DNA form, the CDR3 reads TGTGCCAGCAGCATCACCGGGACTTACTCCAATGAGCAGTTCTTC. It codes for CASSITGTYSNEQFF.

This chain connects TRBV25-1 to TRBJ2-2, with D tentatively TRBD1 or TRBD2 (5 bases each). This CDR3 region has 13 residues. Between the trimmed V and J ends, which lost 8 bases and 4 bases, there was a span of 11 bases. CDR1 MGHDK and CDR2 SYGVNS come from the germline V gene. The CDR3, as DNA: TGTGCCAGCTTGGATGGGGGCACCGGGGAGCTGTTTTTT. It specifies CASLDGGTGELFF.

The CDR3 DNA sequence: TGCGCCAGCAGCTTGGCGGGCGGGAGGACTAATGAAAAACTGTTTTTT. It translates to CASSLAGGRTNEKLFF. This chain joins TRBV5-1 and TRBJ1-4; D unresolved. Trimming pared 0 bases from V and 2 bases from J, leaving 11 bases between. The germline CDR1 and CDR2 sequences are SGHRS and YFSETQ. CDR3 length equals 16 residues.

The V call is TRBV12-5, the J call TRBJ2-3; 10 bases align to TRBD2. Germline V CDR1 and CDR2: LGHNT, FRNRAP. The length of the CDR3 is 17 residues. J was trimmed by 2 bases and V by 0 bases; bases with no gene match: 5. Written as DNA, the CDR3 is TGTGCTAGTGGTTTGGTAGTCACTAGCGGGGACACAGATACGCAGTATTTT. Translating gives CASGLVVTSGDTDTQYF.